A selection of T cell receptor beta chains follows, all from one sample in a study of shared clonotypes between healthy human individuals. TCRdb keeps only in-frame clones here, not all; method: immunoSEQ multiplex PCR. The data show approximately 530,000 clones, about 95% seen once. The source material was naive CD4+ T cells sorted from blood. The receptors come from a woman under 40 in good health. CDR3s include the opening cysteine and the closing phenylalanine or tryptophan. D genes are given only for firm matches. Only part of the rows carry a size: once, few, many, or a class if the clone is expanded.

D gene: .; J gene: TRBJ2-7; V gene: TRBV6-1; clone size: .; CDR3 DNA: TGTGCCAGCAGTGAAGTGGAAGGTCAAGCCTACGAGCAGTACTTC; CDR3 protein: CASSEVEGQAYEQYF
D gene: TRBD1; J gene: TRBJ2-5; V gene: TRBV4-1; clone size: .; CDR3 DNA: TGCGCCAGCAGCCATGGCAGGGGGCGGCTAGAGACCCAGTACTTC; CDR3 protein: CASSHGRGRLETQYF
D gene: .; J gene: TRBJ2-1; V gene: TRBV5-1; clone size: once; CDR3 DNA: TGCGCCAGCAGCCCGGACTCCAGCTCCTACAATGAGCAGTTCTTC; CDR3 protein: CASSPDSSSYNEQFF
D gene: .; J gene: TRBJ2-7; V gene: TRBV27; clone size: once; CDR3 DNA: TGTGCCAGCAGTCACATGACTATCAAGGAGCAGTACTTC; CDR3 protein: CASSHMTIKEQYF
D gene: .; J gene: TRBJ1-5; V gene: TRBV6-6; clone size: .; CDR3 DNA: TGTGCCAGCAGTCGGGACGGAGGGGACAATCAGCCCCAGCATTTT; CDR3 protein: CASSRDGGDNQPQHF
D gene: TRBD1; J gene: TRBJ2-7; V gene: TRBV28; clone size: .; CDR3 DNA: TGTGCCAGCAGTTTAATCGGACAGGCCTACGAGCAGTACTTC; CDR3 protein: CASSLIGQAYEQYF
D gene: .; J gene: TRBJ1-5; V gene: TRBV10-3; clone size: .; CDR3 DNA: TGTGCCATCAGTGAGGACAGCAATTTTCAGCCCCAGCATTTT; CDR3 protein: CAISEDSNFQPQHF
D gene: .; J gene: TRBJ2-5; V gene: TRBV18; clone size: .; CDR3 DNA: TGTGCCAGCTCACCGACGTCCCCAGGGAATCCTGGAGAGACCCAGTACTTC; CDR3 protein: CASSPTSPGNPGETQYF
D gene: TRBD2; J gene: TRBJ2-5; V gene: TRBV11-2; clone size: .; CDR3 DNA: TGTGCCAGCAGCTTAGATTTGGCTAGCGGGACCTTAACCCAGTACTTC; CDR3 protein: CASSLDLASGTLTQYF
D gene: TRBD2; J gene: TRBJ2-2; V gene: TRBV6-5; clone size: once; CDR3 DNA: TGTGCCAGCAGCCGGGAGGGCAGAACCGGGGAGCTGTTTTTT; CDR3 protein: CASSREGRTGELFF
D gene: TRBD2; J gene: TRBJ2-2; V gene: TRBV7-3; clone size: .; CDR3 DNA: TGTGCCAGCAGCCCAGCGGGAGGGGTCACCGGGGAGCTGTTTTTT; CDR3 protein: CASSPAGGVTGELFF
D gene: TRBD2; J gene: TRBJ2-5; V gene: TRBV28; clone size: .; CDR3 DNA: TGTGCCAGCGGAATCCCGGGACTACCATTTGGTGAGCAGTACTTC; CDR3 protein: CASGIPGLPFGEQYF
D gene: TRBD1; J gene: TRBJ2-7; V gene: TRBV18; clone size: .; CDR3 DNA: TGTGCCAGCTCACTAGAGGGGACAGGGGCCCTCTCCTACGAGCAGTACTTC; CDR3 protein: CASSLEGTGALSYEQYF
D gene: TRBD2; J gene: TRBJ2-7; V gene: TRBV7-9; clone size: .; CDR3 DNA: TGTGCCAGCGGGGCGGGAGAAGGTTACGAGCAGTACTTC; CDR3 protein: CASGAGEGYEQYF
D gene: TRBD2; J gene: TRBJ2-1; V gene: TRBV6-5; clone size: .; CDR3 DNA: TGTGCCAGCAGTTACGCCGGGACTAGGGCCTACAATGAGCAGTTCTTC; CDR3 protein: CASSYAGTRAYNEQFF
D gene: TRBD1; J gene: TRBJ1-3; V gene: TRBV6-6; clone size: .; CDR3 DNA: TGTGCCAGCAGTCTGGACAGGAGCTCTGGAAACACCATATATTTT; CDR3 protein: CASSLDRSSGNTIYF
D gene: .; J gene: TRBJ2-2; V gene: TRBV9; clone size: .; CDR3 DNA: TGTGCCAGCAGCACCGGAGGGGGTCTCGGCACCGGGGAGCTGTTTTTT; CDR3 protein: CASSTGGGLGTGELFF
D gene: .; J gene: TRBJ2-2; V gene: TRBV2; clone size: .; CDR3 DNA: TGTGCCAGCAGTGTCTCAGGAGGCACCGGGGAGCTGTTTTTT; CDR3 protein: CASSVSGGTGELFF
D gene: .; J gene: TRBJ2-5; V gene: TRBV10-3; clone size: once; CDR3 DNA: TGTGCCATCAGTGAATCGCGTGCCCCGTGGGAGACCCAGTACTTC; CDR3 protein: CAISESRAPWETQYF
D gene: TRBD1; J gene: TRBJ2-7; V gene: TRBV5-4; clone size: .; CDR3 DNA: TGTGCCAGCAGCCCAAGACAGGGGGCGGACGAGCAGTACTTC; CDR3 protein: CASSPRQGADEQYF
D gene: .; J gene: TRBJ1-1; V gene: TRBV27; clone size: few; CDR3 DNA: TGTGCCAGCAGTTCCTGGTTGGGGGTGGGCACTGAAGCTTTCTTT; CDR3 protein: CASSSWLGVGTEAFF
D gene: .; J gene: TRBJ2-1; V gene: TRBV10-3; clone size: .; CDR3 DNA: TGTGCCATCAGTCAGGGACCTACCAGTAGCTCCTACAATGAGCAGTTCTTC; CDR3 protein: CAISQGPTSSSYNEQFF
D gene: .; J gene: TRBJ2-4; V gene: TRBV11-2; clone size: .; CDR3 DNA: TGTGCCAGCAGCTTAGCCTTTGGACTACGCATTCAGTACTTC; CDR3 protein: CASSLAFGLRIQYF
D gene: TRBD1; J gene: TRBJ1-1; V gene: TRBV7-9; clone size: .; CDR3 DNA: TGTGCCAGCAGCTTGCCCGGACAGGTTAACACTGAAGCTTTCTTT; CDR3 protein: CASSLPGQVNTEAFF
D gene: .; J gene: TRBJ2-7; V gene: TRBV27; clone size: .; CDR3 DNA: TGTGCCAGCAGTTTCAAGGCCCGCTACGAGCAGTACTTC; CDR3 protein: CASSFKARYEQYF
D gene: TRBD2; J gene: TRBJ2-1; V gene: TRBV10-1; clone size: .; CDR3 DNA: TGCGCCAGCAGTGAGACTAGCGGTTCCTACAATGAGCAGTTCTTC; CDR3 protein: CASSETSGSYNEQFF
D gene: .; J gene: TRBJ2-1; V gene: TRBV5-1; clone size: .; CDR3 DNA: TGCGCCAGCAGCGGGCACTTGGAGCAGTTCTTC; CDR3 protein: CASSGHLEQFF
D gene: .; J gene: TRBJ1-2; V gene: TRBV2; clone size: few; CDR3 DNA: TGTGCCAGCAGTCCCGGGCCTCATGGCTACACCTTC; CDR3 protein: CASSPGPHGYTF
D gene: .; J gene: TRBJ2-2; V gene: TRBV2; clone size: .; CDR3 DNA: TGTGCCAGCAGTGTAGACGGGAACACCGGGGAGCTGTTTTTT; CDR3 protein: CASSVDGNTGELFF
D gene: TRBD2; J gene: TRBJ2-1; V gene: TRBV7-9; clone size: .; CDR3 DNA: TGTGCCAGCAGCTTAGACCTCGGGAGGGAGCAGTTCTTC; CDR3 protein: CASSLDLGREQFF
D gene: .; J gene: TRBJ2-5; V gene: TRBV5-1; clone size: .; CDR3 DNA: TGCGCCAGCAGCTTCACCGGCGGAAAGGCTGGGACCCAGTACTTC; CDR3 protein: CASSFTGGKAGTQYF
D gene: .; J gene: TRBJ1-4; V gene: TRBV18; clone size: once; CDR3 DNA: TGTGCCAGCTCACAGGCCAGCTCCAATGAAAAACTGTTTTTT; CDR3 protein: CASSQASSNEKLFF
D gene: TRBD2; J gene: TRBJ2-7; V gene: TRBV25-1; clone size: .; CDR3 DNA: TGTGCCAGCAGTGAAGGACTAGCGGGAGGGCCCAACGAGCAGTACTTC; CDR3 protein: CASSEGLAGGPNEQYF
D gene: TRBD2; J gene: TRBJ2-3; V gene: TRBV10-2; clone size: .; CDR3 DNA: TGCGCCAGCAGTGCCTCGACTAGCGTAGATACGCAGTATTTT; CDR3 protein: CASSASTSVDTQYF
D gene: TRBD1; J gene: TRBJ1-1; V gene: TRBV19; clone size: .; CDR3 DNA: TGTGCCAGTAGTGAAGGACAGGGTACTGAAGCTTTCTTT; CDR3 protein: CASSEGQGTEAFF
D gene: TRBD2; J gene: TRBJ2-7; V gene: TRBV7-9; clone size: few; CDR3 DNA: TGTGCCAGCAGCGTAGCGGGAGGAGCGGACGAGCAGTACTTC; CDR3 protein: CASSVAGGADEQYF
D gene: TRBD1; J gene: TRBJ2-7; V gene: TRBV6-1; clone size: few; CDR3 DNA: TGTGCCAGCATCGTAGACAGGGGCTACGAGCAGTACTTC; CDR3 protein: CASIVDRGYEQYF
D gene: .; J gene: TRBJ2-1; V gene: TRBV7-7; clone size: .; CDR3 DNA: TGTGCCAGCAGCTTAGGCCCTGTACCGGTCAGCTCCTACAATGAGCAGTTCTTC; CDR3 protein: CASSLGPVPVSSYNEQFF
D gene: .; J gene: TRBJ2-7; V gene: TRBV5-1; clone size: .; CDR3 DNA: TGCGCCAGCAGTCTTGCTAGGGACGAGCAGTACTTC; CDR3 protein: CASSLARDEQYF
D gene: TRBD1; J gene: TRBJ2-5; V gene: TRBV28; clone size: once; CDR3 DNA: TGTGCCAGCAGTTTGGACAGGTTAAAGACCCAGTACTTC; CDR3 protein: CASSLDRLKTQYF
D gene: .; J gene: TRBJ2-5; V gene: TRBV5-1; clone size: .; CDR3 DNA: TGCGCCAGCAGCTTTCGATGGGACGCCGGAGAGACCCAGTACTTC; CDR3 protein: CASSFRWDAGETQYF
D gene: .; J gene: TRBJ2-1; V gene: TRBV4-2; clone size: .; CDR3 DNA: TGTGCCAGCAGCCTAGGGCCAGGTGGGGGTTCCTACAATGAGCAGTTCTTC; CDR3 protein: CASSLGPGGGSYNEQFF
D gene: .; J gene: TRBJ2-7; V gene: TRBV6-4; clone size: .; CDR3 DNA: TGTGCCAGCAGCCCGACCGGGACCTCCTACGAGCAGTACTTC; CDR3 protein: CASSPTGTSYEQYF
D gene: .; J gene: TRBJ2-3; V gene: TRBV20-1; clone size: .; CDR3 DNA: TGCAGTGCCCTGGGTACAGATACGCAGTATTTT; CDR3 protein: CSALGTDTQYF
D gene: .; J gene: TRBJ1-4; V gene: TRBV5-5; clone size: once; CDR3 DNA: TGTGCCAGCAGCCCAGCCTTTGGTACCTCGGGTGAAAAACTGTTTTTT; CDR3 protein: CASSPAFGTSGEKLFF
D gene: .; J gene: TRBJ2-5; V gene: TRBV5-1; clone size: once; CDR3 DNA: TGCGCCAGCAGACAGGGTGTCGAGACCCAGTACTTC; CDR3 protein: CASRQGVETQYF
D gene: .; J gene: TRBJ1-2; V gene: TRBV7-9; clone size: .; CDR3 DNA: TGTGCCAGCAGCAGGGACATCTATGGCTACACCTTC; CDR3 protein: CASSRDIYGYTF
D gene: .; J gene: TRBJ2-6; V gene: TRBV5-1; clone size: .; CDR3 DNA: TGCGCCAGCTACTTGTGCGGTTCACAAAGTCGGGCCAACGTCCTGACTTTC; CDR3 protein: CASYLCGSQSRANVLTF
D gene: TRBD1; J gene: TRBJ2-7; V gene: TRBV6-5; clone size: .; CDR3 DNA: TGTGCCAGCACCCCCGACTGGGACAGGGCCCACGAGCAGTACTTC; CDR3 protein: CASTPDWDRAHEQYF
D gene: .; J gene: TRBJ2-1; V gene: TRBV11-2; clone size: .; CDR3 DNA: TGTGCCAGCAGTCTTACCCCGGGACCCCAATACAATGAGCAGTTCTTC; CDR3 protein: CASSLTPGPQYNEQFF
D gene: TRBD2; J gene: TRBJ2-7; V gene: TRBV18; clone size: .; CDR3 DNA: TGTGCCAGCTCACCACCCACTAGCGGAGCCTACGAGCAGTACTTC; CDR3 protein: CASSPPTSGAYEQYF
D gene: .; J gene: TRBJ1-2; V gene: TRBV28; clone size: .; CDR3 DNA: TGTGCCAGCCTTTTGGGTCCTAACTATGGCTACACCTTC; CDR3 protein: CASLLGPNYGYTF
D gene: .; J gene: TRBJ1-5; V gene: TRBV7-9; clone size: .; CDR3 DNA: TGTGCCAGCAGCAGGGGTAATCAGCCCCAGCATTTT; CDR3 protein: CASSRGNQPQHF
D gene: .; J gene: TRBJ1-5; V gene: TRBV23-1; clone size: .; CDR3 DNA: TGCGCCAGCAGTCTAAAACCGGGACTCCCATCGTCAGCCCAGCATTTT; CDR3 protein: CASSLKPGLPSSAQHF